This entry describes one T cell receptor beta chain. The data were obtained in a study of response to subunit inactivated influenza vaccine. TCRdb ran MiXCR on the RT-PCR reads and lists one entry per CDR3 protein. The table includes some 570,000 distinct CDR3 sequences, around 11% detected once. Trimming removed 0 bases from V and 8 bases from J; junction bases left unmatched: 12. The V gene's germline CDR1 is KGHSH and CDR2 LQKENI. This CDR3 region has 16 residues. The same data also contributed to another study, on T cells expressing NK-cell markers. As reported in that work: Researchers built TCR beta cDNA using 5'RACE template switching with UMIs. The eight sequenced donors comprised seven who were HCMV-seropositive and one who was seronegative. T cells sorted in several experiments were restricted to alpha-beta TCR T cells by an anti-gamma-delta TCR antibody. Each of about six donors carried dominant NKG2C+ clonotypes accounting for about 1.0-7.0% of CD8+ T cells.

The chain uses TRBV18 and TRBJ1-2; 7 bases align to TRBD1. The source is a man over 45 who received an inactivated influenza vaccine. The specimen comprised PBMCs from blood, sampled on the day of vaccination. CDR3 region: CASSPPNRQGINGYTF. Written as DNA, the CDR3 is TGTGCCAGCTCACCACCTAATAGACAGGGAATAAACGGCTACACCTTC.